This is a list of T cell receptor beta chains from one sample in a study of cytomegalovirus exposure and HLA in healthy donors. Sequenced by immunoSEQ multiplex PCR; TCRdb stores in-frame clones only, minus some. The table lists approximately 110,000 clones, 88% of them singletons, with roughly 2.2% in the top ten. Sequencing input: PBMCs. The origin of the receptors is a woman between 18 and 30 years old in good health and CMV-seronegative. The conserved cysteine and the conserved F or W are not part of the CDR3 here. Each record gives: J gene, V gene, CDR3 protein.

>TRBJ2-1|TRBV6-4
ASSDRGTRGTSGSREQF
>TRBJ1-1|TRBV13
ASSPRGGRNTEAF
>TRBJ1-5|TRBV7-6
ASSYTITLNPGWPSNQPQH
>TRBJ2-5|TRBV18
ASSSEQGIEETQY
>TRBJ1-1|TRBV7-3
ASSFRENTEAF
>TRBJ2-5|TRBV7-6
ASTQSPGFAETQY
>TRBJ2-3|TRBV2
ASSAWSGVRNTDTQY
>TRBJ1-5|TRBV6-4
ASSEGTAGNQPQH
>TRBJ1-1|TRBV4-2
ASSLPDAQGAEAF
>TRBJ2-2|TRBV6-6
ASRPTSDTGELF
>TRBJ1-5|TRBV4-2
ASSQVLGAGGNQPQH
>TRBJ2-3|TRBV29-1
SVERGLAVHTQY
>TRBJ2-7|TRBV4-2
ASSQVALMSGTVPYEQY
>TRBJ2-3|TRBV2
ASSASLAGGPIGTQY
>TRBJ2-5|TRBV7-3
ASSSGPQETQY
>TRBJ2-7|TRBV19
ASSPGQSLSYEQY
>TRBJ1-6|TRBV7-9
ASSYGTRTVSPLH
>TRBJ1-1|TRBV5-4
ASRDQGNTEAF
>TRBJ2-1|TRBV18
ASSPQSRYNEQF
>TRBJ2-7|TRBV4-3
ASSQHSYYEQY
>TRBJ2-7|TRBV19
ASSIGRAYEQY
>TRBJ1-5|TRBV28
ASTIQGPQPQH
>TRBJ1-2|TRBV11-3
ASSWGSGIREGYT
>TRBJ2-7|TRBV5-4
ASSLLAGQRVDEQY
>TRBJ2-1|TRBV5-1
ASSIGGGSNNEQF
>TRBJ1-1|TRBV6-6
ASSRGQDRPEAF
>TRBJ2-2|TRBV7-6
ASSLMSSGGTGELF
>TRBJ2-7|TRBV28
ASSLISGDAYEQY
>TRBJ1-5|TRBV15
ATSRDAGDNQPQH
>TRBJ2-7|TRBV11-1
ASSLATGAAYEQY
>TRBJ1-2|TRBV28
ASTLAGGRGYT
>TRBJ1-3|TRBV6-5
ASSYSITGNTIY
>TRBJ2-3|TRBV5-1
ASSLVSADTQY
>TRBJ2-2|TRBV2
ASSEGIISGTGELF
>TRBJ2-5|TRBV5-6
ASSYIRGPGGGVQETQY
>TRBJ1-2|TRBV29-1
SVQLAATGGLGYT
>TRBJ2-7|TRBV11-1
ASSPTSGGRYEQY